Each of the 32 T cell receptor beta chains below was sequenced from the same sample in a study of identical twins. TCRdb fed the 5' RACE reads into MiXCR, producing one record per CDR3 protein. The table records about 660,000 distinct CDR3 sequences, more than 6.5% of them present only once. This same sample was also part of a study on yellow fever vaccine responses in identical twins.

The sample was PBMCs. Receptor source: a woman aged 18-29 years in good health.

On this clonotype itself: Compared with germline, one end of the junction differs, possibly owing to a read error. V gene TRBV10-3 combines with J gene TRBJ2-7, with D perhaps assigned TRBD1 or TRBD2 (5 bases each). The CDR3 consists of 15 residues. Germline values: CDR1 ENHRY, CDR2 SYGVKD. CDR3: CAISEWDPPSYELYF. DNA of the CDR3: TGTGCCATCAGTGAATGGGACCCCCCTTCCTACGAGCTGTACTTC.

This clonotype was seen many times. V gene TRBV6-1 combines with J gene TRBJ1-5; 8 positions agree with TRBD1. The ends lost 6 bases at V and 3 bases at J; junction bases unmatched: 10. Germline lookup yields CDR1 MNHNS and CDR2 SASEGT. The CDR3 totals 16 residues. The CDR3 reads CASRPTRGQANQPQHF. For the CDR3, the DNA is TGTGCCAGCAGGCCGACTAGGGGACAGGCCAATCAGCCCCAGCATTTT.

This clonotype turned up a few times. CDR3 sequence reads: CSAPPAEHLTDTQYF. As DNA, the CDR3 is TGCAGTGCCCCCCCCGCGGAACACCTCACAGATACGCAGTATTTT. This rearrangement joins TRBV20-1 to TRBJ2-3; D remains ambiguous. Deletions cut 6 bases from V and 2 bases from J, with 18 bases between. The CDR3 sequence is 15 residues long. Germline V gene data show CDR1 as DFQATT and CDR2 as SNEGSKA (reference sequence).

The chain uses TRBV9 and TRBJ2-1; the match to TRBD2 covers 12 bases. Germline CDR1 is SGDLS and CDR2 is YYNGEE. Unmatched junction bases numbered 11, after V lost 0 bases and J lost 7 bases. The CDR3 length is 18 residues. The CDR3 loop reads CASSVGILAGGPVNEQFF. Written as DNA, the CDR3 is TGTGCCAGCAGCGTAGGTATTCTAGCGGGGGGGCCTGTGAATGAGCAGTTCTTC.

The table lists this clonotype with a count of one. This sequence joins TRBV20-1 and TRBJ1-4, with 8 bases aligning to TRBD1. The CDR3 extends over 15 amino acids. Germline trimming cut 0 bases from V and 4 bases from J; bases unmatched to any gene: 4. Germline lookup yields CDR1 DFQATT and CDR2 SNEGSKA (reference sequence). CDR3 region: CSAREPGQVNEKLFF. The CDR3 coding sequence is TGCAGTGCTAGAGAACCGGGACAGGTTAATGAAAAACTGTTTTTT.

This clonotype showed up just a few times. One end of the junction does not line up with germline, which may come from a read error. The chain carries TRBV24-1 and TRBJ2-7; 15 bases fit TRBD2. The germline gives CDR1 KGHDR, CDR2 SFDVKD. The CDR3 contains 16 residues. CDR3 sequence: CATSDVPGLAGGGTTF. The CDR3 coding sequence is TGTGCCACCAGTGATGTTCCGGGACTAGCGGGAGGAGGAACCACGTTC.

This clonotype appeared a few times. J is TRBJ2-1 and V is TRBV7-9; D call uncertain. Trimming pared 1 base from V and 2 bases from J, leaving 9 bases between. CDR1 and CDR2 from the germline V gene are SEHNR and FQNEAQ (reference sequence). This CDR3 is 15 amino acids long. The CDR3 is CASSLEVPAYNEQFF. CDR3 sequence (DNA): TGTGCCAGCAGCTTAGAGGTTCCGGCCTACAATGAGCAGTTCTTC.

This clonotype was counted a few times. CDR3 amino acids: CAKGAPNTGELFF. The CDR3 DNA reads TGTGCCAAGGGGGCCCCAAACACCGGGGAGCTGTTTTTT. The chain joins TRBV7-9 to TRBJ2-2, with 7 bases that match TRBD1. Per germline, CDR1 SEHNR and CDR2 FQNEAQ (reference sequence). Trimming removed 10 bases from V and 2 bases from J; junction bases left unmatched: 4. The CDR3 totals 13 residues.

J is TRBJ2-3 and V is TRBV4-1, with 8 bases matching TRBD1. CDR1 is MGHRA and CDR2 is YSYEKL in the germline V gene. After removal of 0 bases from V and 7 bases from J, the junction contained 6 bases not matched to a gene. This CDR3 is 15 amino acids long. CDR3 DNA sequence: TGCGCCAGCAGCCAAGAGGACAGGGTTTGGTATACGCAGTATTTT. Encoded protein: CASSQEDRVWYTQYF.

The CDR3 spells CSANQEEQFF. The CDR3 DNA is TGCAGTGCTAACCAGGAAGAGCAGTTCTTC. This chain links TRBV20-1 with TRBJ2-1; D unresolved. CDR3 length: 10 residues. From germline, CDR1 is DFQATT and CDR2 SNEGSKA (reference sequence). V dropped 4 bases and J dropped 10 bases, with 8 bases sitting between them.

This clonotype has a count of ten or more. The gene calls are TRBV4-3 and TRBJ2-1, with 11 bases matching TRBD2. CDR1 is LGHNA and CDR2 is YSLEER in the germline V gene. CDR3 size: 17 residues. V was clipped by 2 bases and J by 4 bases; unmatched bases: 7. CDR3 nucleotide sequence: TGCGCCAGCAGCCAAAGTACTAGCGGGAGAGCATACAATGAGCAGTTCTTC. Its protein is CASSQSTSGRAYNEQFF.

This clonotype was detected only once. V gene TRBV3-1 combines with J gene TRBJ1-4, with D maybe TRBD1 (6 bases). Germline V CDR1 and CDR2: LGHDT, YNNKEL (reference sequence). The CDR3 totals 15 residues. V was shortened by 2 bases and J by 3 bases, with 10 bases between the two germline ends. The CDR3 region is CASSQHGQSNEKLFF. CDR3 nucleotides: TGTGCCAGCAGCCAACACGGACAGTCTAATGAAAAACTGTTTTTT.

This chain uses TRBV5-1 with TRBJ2-7, with unresolved D. With 3 bases removed from V and 7 bases from J, the gap between germline ends came to 17 bases. This CDR3 region has 14 residues. The germline V gene has CDR1 SGHRS and CDR2 YFSETQ. In DNA, the CDR3 is TGCGCCAGCAGCTCCGAGACACGCCGCGTTGAGCAGTACTTC. The encoded protein is CASSSETRRVEQYF. Full variable domain (rest looked up from reference TRBV5-1 and TRBJ2-7): KAGVTQTPRYLIKTRGQQVTLSCSPISGHRSVSWYQQTPGQGLQFLFEYFSETQRNKGNFPGRFSGRQFSNSRSEMNVSTLELGDSALYLCASSSETRRVEQYFGPGTRLTVT.

This clonotype was counted at least ten times. This chain uses TRBV5-1 with TRBJ2-7; perhaps D is TRBD1 or TRBD2 (5 bases each). The germline V gene encodes CDR1 SGHRS and CDR2 YFSETQ. V was cut by 2 bases and J by 7 bases, with 16 bases left in between. This CDR3 has 14 residues. In DNA form, the CDR3 reads TGCGCCAGCAGCTTCGGGACGGTCGGTCTTGAGCAGTACTTC. Translating it yields CASSFGTVGLEQYF.

This clonotype was detected only a few times. This rearrangement joins TRBV7-9 to TRBJ2-7, with 8 bases matching TRBD1. The V and J ends lost 5 bases and 5 bases, in that order; junction bases with no gene match: 2. Germline CDR1 is SEHNR and CDR2 is FQNEAQ (reference sequence). The CDR3 runs 12 residues. CDR3: CASSAGGNEQYF. The CDR3 region has the DNA TGTGCCAGCAGCGCAGGGGGCAACGAGCAGTACTTC.

Note on this clonotype: A single base separates this from a much larger clone, so it may be a read error. As the CDR3 is not closed by the conserved phenylalanine or tryptophan, this likely results from a read error. The CDR3 loop reads CAISSDGRETQYV. In DNA, the CDR3 is TGTGCCATCAGCTCGGACGGTAGGGAGACCCAGTACGTC. The V and J genes are TRBV10-3 and TRBJ2-5; D is unclear. V gave up 6 bases and J gave up 5 bases, with 13 bases separating them. Germline values: CDR1 ENHRY, CDR2 SYGVKD. This CDR3 is built from 13 residues.

The genes are TRBV24-1 and TRBJ2-7, with 8 bases fitting TRBD1. Germline V gene sequence: CDR1 KGHDR, CDR2 SFDVKD. There are 15 residues in the CDR3. V gave up 4 bases and J gave up 3 bases; unmatched junction bases: 7. CDR3 coding DNA: TGTGCCACCAGTGACCCCGACAGGGGAGGCTACGAGCAGTACTTC. Encoded protein: CATSDPDRGGYEQYF.

The chain combines TRBV7-9 with TRBJ1-1, with D unclear. The CDR3 contains 13 residues. The germline V gene encodes CDR1 SEHNR and CDR2 FQNEAQ (reference sequence). V was trimmed by 8 bases and J by 0 bases, leaving 10 bases between them. This CDR3 is CASGSQLNTEAFF. The CDR3 region has the DNA TGTGCCAGCGGATCGCAGTTGAACACTGAAGCTTTCTTT. The entire variable domain, with the rest obtained from reference TRBV7-9 and TRBJ1-1, is as follows: DTGVSQNPRHKITKRGQNVTFRCDPISEHNRLYWYRQTLGQGPEFLTYFQNEAQLEKSRLLSDRFSAERPKGSFSTLEIQRTEQGDSAMYLCASGSQLNTEAFFGQGTRLTVV.

This clonotype was seen many times. This chain connects TRBV6-1 to TRBJ2-7; 7 positions match TRBD1. The germline CDR1 and CDR2 sequences are MNHNS and SASEGT. The V segment lost 5 bases and the J segment 2 bases; nucleotides outside the gene matches: 6. The CDR3 has 14 residues. CDR3 DNA sequence: TGTGCCAGCAGTCGGACAGGCCTGGCCTACGAGCAGTACTTC. It translates to CASSRTGLAYEQYF.

This clonotype has just a few counts. This chain connects TRBV28 to TRBJ2-1; TRBD1 might be the D (6 bases). V lost 4 bases, J lost 7 bases, and 14 bases lay in between. The germline V gene has CDR1 MDHEN and CDR2 SYDVKM. This CDR3 region has 14 residues. CDR3 residues: CASSSTGVGNEQFF. CDR3 DNA sequence: TGTGCCAGCAGTTCGACAGGTGTTGGGAATGAGCAGTTCTTC.

J is TRBJ2-1 and V is TRBV11-2, with 14 bases lining up with TRBD2. V gave up 5 bases and J gave up 8 bases; unmatched junction bases: 20. The CDR3 totals 20 residues. From germline, CDR1 is SGHAT and CDR2 FQNNGV. The CDR3 nucleotides read TGTGCCAGCAGCCTCAAAAGGGGGACTAGCGGGGGAAACAGTGTCTATGAGCAGTTCTTC. Its translation: CASSLKRGTSGGNSVYEQFF.

This rearrangement joins TRBV3-1 to TRBJ1-2; D possibly corresponds to TRBD1 (5 bases). CDR1 and CDR2 from the germline V gene are LGHDT and YNNKEL (reference sequence). The CDR3 loop spans 15 amino acids. The germline V and J ends were trimmed by 0 bases and 4 bases, with 12 bases remaining between them. CDR3 region: CASSQENGAAYGYTF. The CDR3 DNA is TGTGCCAGCAGCCAAGAGAATGGGGCAGCCTATGGCTACACCTTC.

The V and J genes are TRBV20-1 and TRBJ2-1; 10 bases fit TRBD2. J was trimmed by 4 bases and V by 5 bases; bases with no gene match: 5. The CDR3 consists of 14 residues. Germline CDR1 DFQATT, CDR2 SNEGSKA (reference sequence). The CDR3 nucleotides are TGCAGTGCTTGCCTAGCGGGAGATTACAATGAGCAGTTCTTC. This gives the protein CSACLAGDYNEQFF.

This clonotype appeared many times. V and J are TRBV12-3 or TRBV12-4 and TRBJ2-1; TRBD2 matches at 7 bases. There are 14 residues in the CDR3. V was pared by 6 bases and J by 2 bases, with 4 bases of the junction left unmatched. DNA of the CDR3: TGTGCCAGCAGGACGGGACTACCCTACAATGAGCAGTTCTTC. It is translated as CASRTGLPYNEQFF.

The chain employs TRBV20-1 and TRBJ2-7; TRBD2 is a possible D gene (6 bases). The germline V gene encodes CDR1 DFQATT and CDR2 SNEGSKA (reference sequence). This CDR3 contains 14 residues. Trimming shortened V by 7 bases and J by 2 bases, and 18 bases separated the two germline ends. CDR3: CSVRLVPSPYEQYF. In DNA form, the CDR3 reads TGCAGTGTCAGACTAGTTCCTTCCCCCTACGAGCAGTACTTC.

The CDR3 sequence: CASQKREGLQNEQFF. The CDR3 DNA follows: TGTGCCAGCCAAAAGCGGGAGGGCCTTCAAAATGAGCAGTTCTTC. This chain connects TRBV9 to TRBJ2-1; TRBD2 aligns across 10 bases. With V trimmed by 7 bases and J by 7 bases, 11 bases remained unmatched. Germline V gene lookup returns CDR1 SGDLS and CDR2 YYNGEE. CDR3 length equals 15 residues.

This clonotype came up a few times. In nucleotides, the CDR3 is TGTGCCAGCAGTGAGGCGGGAGGGAGCACTGAAGCTTTCTTT. This translates into CASSEAGGSTEAFF. The rearrangement links TRBV6-1 to TRBJ1-1, with D unclear. The CDR3 extends over 14 amino acids. Trimming cost V 3 bases and J 4 bases, with 12 bases left between them. CDR1 and CDR2 (germline): MNHNS, SASEGT.

V gene TRBV7-9 combines with J gene TRBJ2-7; a possible D gene is TRBD2 (5 bases). V lost 4 bases, J lost 1 base, and 14 bases lay in between. The CDR3 length is 15 residues. Germline V gene lookup returns CDR1 SEHNR and CDR2 FQNEAQ (reference sequence). As DNA, the CDR3 is TGTGCCAGCAGCTCGAGGGCCTTGGGGTCCTACGAGCAGTACTTC. Protein sequence: CASSSRALGSYEQYF.

This clonotype occurred a few times. The J gene is TRBJ2-1, the V gene TRBV10-3; TRBD2 agrees at 10 bases. This CDR3 has 13 amino acids. Trimming at V came to 11 bases and at J to 7 bases, leaving 8 bases not matched to a gene. The germline V gene has CDR1 ENHRY and CDR2 SYGVKD. Here the CDR3 DNA reads TGTGCCGAAGCGGGAGGGCTCGGAAATGAGCAGTTCTTC. The encoded protein is CAEAGGLGNEQFF.

This sequence joins TRBV6-2 or TRBV6-3 and TRBJ2-2, with 12 bases aligning to TRBD2. Germline CDR1 is MNHEY and CDR2 is SVGEGT. J was trimmed by 4 bases and V by 5 bases; bases with no gene match: 8. This CDR3 is built from 17 residues. In nucleotides, the CDR3 is TGTGCCAGCAGTACCCCGACTAGCGGGGGCCGCACCGGGGAGCTGTTTTTT. As protein: CASSTPTSGGRTGELFF.

The sample holds many counts of this clonotype. V and J are TRBV29-1 and TRBJ2-2, with D perhaps matching TRBD2 (5 bases). CDR3 length equals 13 residues. V was clipped by 7 bases and J by 4 bases, with 13 bases between them. The germline V gene encodes CDR1 SQVTM and CDR2 ANQGSEA. DNA of the CDR3: TGCAGCGCTGTGGACTCGTTCACCGGGGAGCTGTTTTTT. The encoded protein is CSAVDSFTGELFF.

This chain uses TRBV20-1 with TRBJ2-2; 10 bases fit TRBD2. The CDR3 runs to 16 residues. CDR1 and CDR2 (germline): DFQATT, SNEGSKA (reference sequence). J lost 3 bases, V lost 3 bases, and 7 bases had no gene match. The CDR3 region is CSASGLAGAYTGELFF. In DNA form, the CDR3 reads TGCAGTGCTAGCGGGCTAGCGGGGGCCTACACCGGGGAGCTGTTTTTT.